These T cell receptor beta chains were read from a single sample in a study of CD8 T cells in Susac syndrome. Using its own MiXCR run on the immunoSEQ multiplex PCR reads, TCRdb lists one record per CDR3 protein. The sample holds approximately 210,000 distinct CDR3 sequences, roughly 93% seen once. Input material: CD4+ T cells from PBMCs. The receptors come from a human donor with Susac syndrome. The CDR3 runs from the conserved cysteine through the conserved F or W. Each record gives: J gene, D gene, V gene, clone size, CDR3 DNA, CDR3 protein. The D gene is left open where the match is weak. Size is stated for part of the rows, as once, few or many counts, or as a class when the clone is expanded.

j_gene: TRBJ2-7
d_gene: TRBD2
v_gene: TRBV14
abundance: .
CDR3nt: TGTGCCAGCAGCGCCGGGACTAGCGGTACCTACGAGCAGTACTTC
CDR3aa: CASSAGTSGTYEQYF

j_gene: TRBJ1-4
d_gene: .
v_gene: TRBV20-1
abundance: .
CDR3nt: TGCAGTGCTAGAGAGGCCCATAATGAAAAACTGTTTTTT
CDR3aa: CSAREAHNEKLFF

j_gene: TRBJ1-5
d_gene: .
v_gene: TRBV24-1
abundance: .
CDR3nt: TGTGCCACCAGTGATTCCAGAAGCAATCAGCCCCAGCATTTT
CDR3aa: CATSDSRSNQPQHF

j_gene: TRBJ2-3
d_gene: .
v_gene: TRBV5-1
abundance: .
CDR3nt: TGCGCCAGCAGCTTGGACAGGGCCTCCGATACGCAGTATTTT
CDR3aa: CASSLDRASDTQYF

j_gene: TRBJ1-5
d_gene: .
v_gene: TRBV6-2/TRBV6-3
abundance: .
CDR3nt: TGTGCCAGCAGTGGACAGACCCCGACCTTCTATAGCAATCAGCCCCAGCATTTT
CDR3aa: CASSGQTPTFYSNQPQHF

j_gene: TRBJ2-3
d_gene: .
v_gene: TRBV25-1
abundance: .
CDR3nt: TGTGCCAGCAGTGAAGACAGCACAGATACGCAGTATTTT
CDR3aa: CASSEDSTDTQYF

j_gene: TRBJ1-5
d_gene: .
v_gene: TRBV7-2
abundance: once
CDR3nt: TGTGCCAGCAGCTTAGTTCGGGGAAATCAGCCCCAGCATTTT
CDR3aa: CASSLVRGNQPQHF

j_gene: TRBJ1-1
d_gene: TRBD1
v_gene: TRBV20-1
abundance: .
CDR3nt: TGCAGTGCTTCCGGGACAGGGATAGACACTGAAGCTTTCTTT
CDR3aa: CSASGTGIDTEAFF

j_gene: TRBJ2-5
d_gene: .
v_gene: TRBV30
abundance: .
CDR3nt: TGTGCCTGGAGGGGATCTGGCCTACAAGAGACCCAGTACTTC
CDR3aa: CAWRGSGLQETQYF

j_gene: TRBJ1-4
d_gene: .
v_gene: TRBV7-9
abundance: .
CDR3nt: TGTGCCAGCAGCTTTTCTCAGGGAGCTAATGAAAAACTGTTTTTT
CDR3aa: CASSFSQGANEKLFF

j_gene: TRBJ2-7
d_gene: .
v_gene: TRBV7-9
abundance: .
CDR3nt: TGTGCCAGCAGCTTAGGGGGGACCTGGGGCGAGCAGTACTTC
CDR3aa: CASSLGGTWGEQYF

j_gene: TRBJ1-2
d_gene: TRBD1
v_gene: TRBV27
abundance: .
CDR3nt: TGTGCCAGTAGTATAGGAGGGGACAGGGGGGTCGAGGGCTACACCTTC
CDR3aa: CASSIGGDRGVEGYTF

j_gene: TRBJ2-2
d_gene: TRBD2
v_gene: TRBV9
abundance: once
CDR3nt: TGTGCCAGCAGCGTCGCGGGGGGGCTTAACGGGGAGCTGTTTTTT
CDR3aa: CASSVAGGLNGELFF

j_gene: TRBJ1-5
d_gene: .
v_gene: TRBV6-1
abundance: .
CDR3nt: TGTGCCAGCAGTGAAGCGCTGGCAGGGGCAGACAATCAGCCCCAGCATTTT
CDR3aa: CASSEALAGADNQPQHF

j_gene: TRBJ1-2
d_gene: .
v_gene: TRBV27
abundance: .
CDR3nt: TGTGCCAGCAGTCCAAGAGAGGGCTTCTCTGAAGGCTATGGCTACACCTTC
CDR3aa: CASSPREGFSEGYGYTF

j_gene: TRBJ2-3
d_gene: .
v_gene: TRBV6-4
abundance: .
CDR3nt: TGTGCCAGCAGTGACTCGCATCCCGGTTCCACAGATACGCAGTATTTT
CDR3aa: CASSDSHPGSTDTQYF

j_gene: TRBJ1-1
d_gene: .
v_gene: TRBV4-3
abundance: .
CDR3nt: TGCGCCAGCAGCCAAGACGACAGATTGAACACTGAAGCTTTCTTT
CDR3aa: CASSQDDRLNTEAFF

j_gene: TRBJ2-7
d_gene: TRBD1
v_gene: TRBV5-1
abundance: .
CDR3nt: TGCGCCAGCAGCCCCTACACATCGACAGGGGGCCCCTACGAGCAGTACTTC
CDR3aa: CASSPYTSTGGPYEQYF

j_gene: TRBJ2-3
d_gene: .
v_gene: TRBV7-9
abundance: .
CDR3nt: TGTGCCAGCAGCTTAGGCGCGGCCACAGATACGCAGTATTTT
CDR3aa: CASSLGAATDTQYF

j_gene: TRBJ1-5
d_gene: .
v_gene: TRBV6-5
abundance: .
CDR3nt: TGTGCCAGCAGGACGATCCAGGGGCTTGGACAGCCCCAGCATTTT
CDR3aa: CASRTIQGLGQPQHF

j_gene: TRBJ1-2
d_gene: .
v_gene: TRBV4-1
abundance: few
CDR3nt: TGCGCCAGCAGCCGGGAGAACAGGGAAGGTGGCTACACCTTC
CDR3aa: CASSRENREGGYTF

j_gene: TRBJ1-1
d_gene: TRBD1
v_gene: TRBV15
abundance: .
CDR3nt: TGTGCCACCAGCAGAGGTCCTAGGTCAGGGGGCCGGGACACTGAAGCTTTCTTT
CDR3aa: CATSRGPRSGGRDTEAFF

j_gene: TRBJ2-3
d_gene: TRBD2
v_gene: TRBV28
abundance: .
CDR3nt: TGTGCCAGCAGTTTGCCTAGCGGGGGGCCCTACCTGGCGCAGTATTTT
CDR3aa: CASSLPSGGPYLAQYF

j_gene: TRBJ1-5
d_gene: .
v_gene: TRBV19
abundance: .
CDR3nt: TGTGCCAGTGGGGAAGTCAAGCCCCAGCATTTT
CDR3aa: CASGEVKPQHF

j_gene: TRBJ2-7
d_gene: TRBD1
v_gene: TRBV19
abundance: few
CDR3nt: TGTGCCAGTAGTCCGCCGGGACAGGGCTACGAGCAGTACTTC
CDR3aa: CASSPPGQGYEQYF

j_gene: TRBJ2-7
d_gene: .
v_gene: TRBV28
abundance: .
CDR3nt: TGTGCCAGCAGTTCGACACCGGGCAATAAGGGGATCTACGAGCAGTACTTC
CDR3aa: CASSSTPGNKGIYEQYF

j_gene: TRBJ2-2
d_gene: .
v_gene: TRBV10-3
abundance: once
CDR3nt: TGTGCCATCAGTGAGCCCGACAGGAACACCGGGGAGCTGTTTTTT
CDR3aa: CAISEPDRNTGELFF

j_gene: TRBJ2-5
d_gene: .
v_gene: TRBV7-7
abundance: .
CDR3nt: TGTGCTAGCAGCAAGGCGGGTGCCCAAGAGACCCAGTACTTC
CDR3aa: CASSKAGAQETQYF

j_gene: TRBJ1-2
d_gene: TRBD1
v_gene: TRBV2
abundance: .
CDR3nt: TGTGCCAGCAGTGAAACCTCCGGGACAGCGTATGGCTACACCTTC
CDR3aa: CASSETSGTAYGYTF

j_gene: TRBJ2-3
d_gene: .
v_gene: TRBV7-2
abundance: .
CDR3nt: TGTGCCAGCAGCTTGGAGGACTACCGCTTGACAGATACGCAGTATTTT
CDR3aa: CASSLEDYRLTDTQYF

j_gene: TRBJ1-1
d_gene: .
v_gene: TRBV30
abundance: .
CDR3nt: TGTGCCTGGAGCGTCAGGGGAGCGTTAGTAGCTTTCTTT
CDR3aa: CAWSVRGALVAFF

j_gene: TRBJ2-7
d_gene: .
v_gene: TRBV10-3
abundance: .
CDR3nt: TGTGCCATCAACGGCAGGGACTACGAGCAGTACTTC
CDR3aa: CAINGRDYEQYF

j_gene: TRBJ2-3
d_gene: TRBD1
v_gene: TRBV30
abundance: .
CDR3nt: TGTGCCTGGAGCCGGACAGGGGGCCGGACAGATACGCAGTATTTT
CDR3aa: CAWSRTGGRTDTQYF

j_gene: TRBJ2-1
d_gene: TRBD2
v_gene: TRBV20-1
abundance: .
CDR3nt: TGCAGTGCCAAGGGACTAGCGAGCTCCTACAATGAGCAGTTCTTC
CDR3aa: CSAKGLASSYNEQFF

j_gene: TRBJ1-4
d_gene: TRBD1
v_gene: TRBV24-1
abundance: .
CDR3nt: TGTGCCACCAGCAGGGGGCCCGGCGAAAAACTGTTTTTT
CDR3aa: CATSRGPGEKLFF

j_gene: TRBJ2-5
d_gene: TRBD2
v_gene: TRBV20-1
abundance: .
CDR3nt: TGCAGTGCTAGAGTGCTAGCGGGGGGCCAAGAGACCCAGTACTTC
CDR3aa: CSARVLAGGQETQYF

j_gene: TRBJ1-6
d_gene: .
v_gene: TRBV12-3/TRBV12-4
abundance: .
CDR3nt: TGTGCCAGCAGTTTAGGAGGGTCCCTCCACTTT
CDR3aa: CASSLGGSLHF

j_gene: TRBJ1-1
d_gene: TRBD1
v_gene: TRBV19
abundance: .
CDR3nt: TGTGCCAGTAGTGCCCGACAGGGCGGACCCTACACTGAAGCTTTCTTT
CDR3aa: CASSARQGGPYTEAFF

j_gene: TRBJ2-7
d_gene: .
v_gene: TRBV19
abundance: once
CDR3nt: TGTGCCAGCCGATTGAGACGGACGAGCTACGAGCAGTACTTC
CDR3aa: CASRLRRTSYEQYF

j_gene: TRBJ2-1
d_gene: .
v_gene: TRBV15
abundance: .
CDR3nt: TGTGCCACCAGCAGAGACAGGGTGGGCGATGAGCAGTTCTTC
CDR3aa: CATSRDRVGDEQFF

j_gene: TRBJ1-1
d_gene: .
v_gene: TRBV12-3/TRBV12-4
abundance: .
CDR3nt: TGTGCCAGCAGTTTGGGCGGGGGCACTGAAGCTTTCTTT
CDR3aa: CASSLGGGTEAFF

j_gene: TRBJ1-1
d_gene: TRBD1
v_gene: TRBV11-2
abundance: once
CDR3nt: TGTGCCAGCAGCTTAATCATCAGCGTGGGGACAGCCCTCCGTAGGGGCACTGAAGCTTTCTTT
CDR3aa: CASSLIISVGTALRRGTEAFF

j_gene: TRBJ2-3
d_gene: TRBD2
v_gene: TRBV7-2
abundance: once
CDR3nt: TGTGCCAGCAGCAGGGGACTAGCGGGGATAGATACGCAGTATTTT
CDR3aa: CASSRGLAGIDTQYF

j_gene: TRBJ1-4
d_gene: .
v_gene: TRBV3-1
abundance: .
CDR3nt: TGTGCCAGCAGCCAAGGAGTTGAAAAACTGTTTTTT
CDR3aa: CASSQGVEKLFF

j_gene: TRBJ2-3
d_gene: .
v_gene: TRBV7-3
abundance: .
CDR3nt: TGTGCCAGCAGCTTGGCCCCGGGACCAATCACAGATACGCAGTATTTT
CDR3aa: CASSLAPGPITDTQYF

j_gene: TRBJ2-7
d_gene: .
v_gene: TRBV30
abundance: .
CDR3nt: TGTGCCTGGAGTGTTGACGGCTACGAGCAGTACTTC
CDR3aa: CAWSVDGYEQYF